The T cell receptor (beta chain) described here comes from a study of cytomegalovirus exposure and HLA in healthy donors (dated by TCRdb to 2016 to 2017). Describing the broader study: According to an earlier analysis of several hundred of the donors, 150 million to 200 million T cells yielded 120 million or so unique TCR beta sequences and 276 Gb of sequence data. An early release covering just under 650 HLA-typed donors comprised around 300 gigabases of sequencing data and tens of millions of unique TCR sequences. Of the 398 genotyped donors, 75% to 85% were placed in the genetic ancestry cluster associated with self-reported Caucasian donors. The study was designed to test whether signatures of past pathogen exposure could be identified by cataloging public T cell receptors. Using immunosequencing, the study profiled T cell repertoires from 500 to 800 subjects and related those repertoires to cytomegalovirus serostatus. A separate validation cohort of roughly 110 different subjects was used in addition to the approximately 700-subject first cohort. High-throughput TCR immunosequencing, statistical association of individual TCRs with disease status, and machine learning were combined to predict cytomegalovirus infection status. A later analysis re-examined previously published TCR beta repertoires from about 700 donors and added high-resolution HLA genotyping to investigate patterns of TCR occurrence. Rather than drawing on any new phenotypic data, the later analysis identified candidate immune exposures from TCR beta sequences and the way those sequences occurred across donors. To decide whether each TCR beta V gene segment behaved as functional or pseudogenic, an earlier analysis of some 600 of the donors relied on high-throughput TCR beta sequencing. Donor age, sex, ethnicity and CMV serostatus were compiled together with the repertoire data. A later genetic analysis used genome-wide SNP genotypes for about three fifths of the roughly 700 donors, treating that subset as a discovery cohort. Every discovery cohort repertoire had been produced on one sequencing platform. HLA typing covered class I and class II loci at four-digit resolution. The number of donors typed differed by locus, with roughly 629-640 for A, B, C, DRB1 and DQB1, about 500 for DQA1, some 570 for DPA1, and approximately 470 for DPB1. Because of strong linkage in the cohort, five DR-DQ haplotypes were treated as single units for association and clustering. On average, roughly 250,000 unique TCR beta nucleotide sequences were sequenced per donor among fewer than 500 genotyped donors of the cohort, with roughly 18% of those sequences being non-productive.

This clone was seen a handful of times. Its antigen specificity is not known. No base quality information exists; no much larger clone differs at one position. The cohort was made up of 650 to 700 healthy bone marrow donors. At the time of sampling, all cohort members were nominally healthy, though unrecorded immune exposures were likely present. The donor tested CMV seronegative and was one of the 352 seronegative cohort members. Each donor provided a peripheral blood sample, and peripheral blood mononuclear cells were used for TCR beta sequencing. The Qiagen DNeasy Blood Extraction Kit was used to extract genomic DNA from the blood cell samples. Receptors were amplified or captured by the immunoSEQ multiplex PCR assay. For the multiplex PCR, a mixture combining 60 forward primers for TCR Vbeta segments and 13 reverse primers for TCR Jbeta segments was used. Amplification of the CDR3 region of rearranged TCR beta genes was performed with a multiplex PCR assay on genomic DNA. The Illumina HiSeq System was used to sequence the amplified TCR beta libraries as 87-base-pair reads. Per the authors' processing: A later analysis tallied 70 million to 100 million unique TCR beta chains across the approximately 670 repertoires, and around 12 million of those chains were shared by two or more donors. To remove PCR and sequencing errors, raw reads were error-corrected and collapsed into unique sequences using a nearest-neighbor algorithm that merged closely related sequences. Alignment of CDR3 sequences to IMGT reference sequences was used to assign V, D and J gene segments. For a sequence to be retained, at least a six-nucleotide match to both a V gene segment and a J gene segment was required. A rearrangement counted as productive if the CDR3 had no stop codons and remained in frame with V and J, and every other rearrangement counted as non-productive. CDR3 was defined by IMGT convention, running from the second conserved V-encoded cysteine to the conserved J-encoded phenylalanine. The earlier analysis of 500 to 650 of the donors excluded any sequence lacking an unambiguous match to a single V gene segment. An earlier analysis of a few hundred of the donors classified V segments as functional when productive rearrangements were above 56.7% and as segregating when the standard deviation between donors was above 5%. A statistical classification framework was built for diagnosing cytomegalovirus status from the catalog of TCR beta chain sequences. In a later analysis, V and J genes were assigned by comparing TCR nucleotide sequences against IMGT/GENE-DB human TR gene sequences. A later analysis assigned CDR3 sequences and most-parsimonious VDJ recombination scenarios with the TCRdist pipeline. In a later analysis, every TCR beta chain was defined by the combination of its CDR3 amino acid sequence and its V-gene family, and reads without a unique V-gene family were dropped. A later analysis removed 592 highly shared, low-generation-probability nucleotide sequences to deal with suspected cross-contamination and a sequencing artifact. A later analysis calculated a clonal expansion index for each public chain from normalized within-repertoire ranks of inferred template counts. In a later analysis, generation probabilities were computed with a VDJ recombination model fitted to out-of-frame rearrangements, and the resulting probabilities were checked against IGoR. In a later analysis, hypergeometric tests were used to score TCR-TCR, TCR-HLA and TCR-CMV co-occurrence, with a repertoire-size bias correction applied to TCR pairs. A later analysis estimated false discovery rates by permuting HLA or CMV assignments 20 times. In a later analysis, co-occurring TCRs were grouped with DBSCAN, and TCRdist sequence similarity was added when clustering was performed within HLA-allele-positive subsets. Co-occurrence clustering excluded repertoires with fewer than 30,000 or more than 120,000 public chains, plus five with anomalous nucleotide sharing. TCRdb retrieved this table from immuneACCESS and kept in-frame rearrangements only. Not all clones are present; in checked studies, unresolved V genes account for under half, and no reason is known for the remainder. The DNA was the basis for D and trimming; V, J and clone size are from that table. The sample table shows roughly 120,000 clones, and roughly 9.9% are seen once. Around 3% of the sample is in the top ten clones.

The CDR1 and CDR2 encoded by the germline V gene (reference sequence) are LNHDA and SQIVND. V loses 7 bases of germline sequence and J loses 4 bases, and the interval between the two ends is 17 bases. Measured from the cysteine to the phenylalanine, the CDR3 is 15 residues long. The sequence is cut down to CDR3 DNA, 45 bases in frame from base 1. Results the study describes overall, beyond this receptor: Cytomegalovirus status was reported to be diagnosed by the classifier with high specificity and sensitivity in both the original and validation cohorts. Several of the top co-occurrence clusters appeared to be linked to parvovirus B19, influenza, CMV and Epstein-Barr virus, according to a later analysis. Strong co-occurrence of HLA alleles, especially DR and DQ, made assigning TCR associations to individual alleles difficult. Broadly in line with IMGT annotations, most TCR beta V segments showed up in productive rearrangements about 90% or about 30% of the time in an earlier analysis of 450 to 750 of the donors. It was suggested by the authors that the approach could potentially be generalized to other disease states and immunological phenotypes. An association between a missense DCLRE1C variant and V-gene and J-gene trimming of TCR beta chains was found in a later genetic analysis and replicated in an independent cohort. Correlated functional status among segregating V segments might reflect linkage disequilibrium, but an unknown experimental factor could not be ruled out. A later analysis associated 16,951 TCR beta sequences with specific HLA alleles at a false discovery rate of 0.05. The presence/absence analyses assumed that sequencing depth was roughly uniform across donors, and that assumption may not be true. Because some donors lacked HLA typing at each locus, the association tests relied only on the typed subset. In vitro tests confirmed that a few of the cytomegalovirus-associated TCR beta chains recognize cytomegalovirus antigens. CMV serostatus was the only immune exposure information available for the cohort. While some public TCRs were present in many individuals, most TCR sequences turned up only very rarely across donors. Compared with equally common non-associated chains, HLA-associated TCR beta chains in a later analysis were more clonally expanded and had lower generation probabilities. According to a later analysis, TCR association rates differed among HLA loci, with DRB1 alleles showing the most associated TCRs and HLA-C alleles showing the fewest. A later analysis found that most CMV-associated TCR beta chains appeared HLA-restricted, with HLA associations seemingly driven largely by CMV exposure. A total of about 180 TCR beta chains were listed by the study as associated with cytomegalovirus. Compared with the approximately 710-donor mean, donors in an Asian-associated ancestry cluster had fewer N-insertions in productive TCRs, according to a later genetic analysis. Because counts were too low, roughly 17 rarely observed V segments, including chromosome 9 orphons, were left out of the earlier analysis of some 600 of the donors. A further reported finding was that TCR beta sequences accurately predicted the HLA-A and HLA-B alleles for most subjects in the first cohort. The 87-base-pair reads could not distinguish some IMGT-functional V segments, including TRBV6-2 and TRBV6-3, so those segments were excluded. In this cohort, only TCR beta chains were sequenced, and detectable features were limited by the absence of alpha or paired-chain data. A group of highly shared sequence variants was considered likely to be a technical artifact of the sequencing pipeline.

The rearranged chain carries TRBV19 and TRBJ1-5, and possibly TRBD1, on 5 matching bases. Input material: PBMCs. This TCR was recovered from a man aged 30 to 45 in good health and CMV-seronegative. The nucleotide sequence reads TGTGCCAGTACTGACACTGGGGCAGCTAATCAGCCCCAGCATTTT. It is translated as CASTDTGAANQPQHF.